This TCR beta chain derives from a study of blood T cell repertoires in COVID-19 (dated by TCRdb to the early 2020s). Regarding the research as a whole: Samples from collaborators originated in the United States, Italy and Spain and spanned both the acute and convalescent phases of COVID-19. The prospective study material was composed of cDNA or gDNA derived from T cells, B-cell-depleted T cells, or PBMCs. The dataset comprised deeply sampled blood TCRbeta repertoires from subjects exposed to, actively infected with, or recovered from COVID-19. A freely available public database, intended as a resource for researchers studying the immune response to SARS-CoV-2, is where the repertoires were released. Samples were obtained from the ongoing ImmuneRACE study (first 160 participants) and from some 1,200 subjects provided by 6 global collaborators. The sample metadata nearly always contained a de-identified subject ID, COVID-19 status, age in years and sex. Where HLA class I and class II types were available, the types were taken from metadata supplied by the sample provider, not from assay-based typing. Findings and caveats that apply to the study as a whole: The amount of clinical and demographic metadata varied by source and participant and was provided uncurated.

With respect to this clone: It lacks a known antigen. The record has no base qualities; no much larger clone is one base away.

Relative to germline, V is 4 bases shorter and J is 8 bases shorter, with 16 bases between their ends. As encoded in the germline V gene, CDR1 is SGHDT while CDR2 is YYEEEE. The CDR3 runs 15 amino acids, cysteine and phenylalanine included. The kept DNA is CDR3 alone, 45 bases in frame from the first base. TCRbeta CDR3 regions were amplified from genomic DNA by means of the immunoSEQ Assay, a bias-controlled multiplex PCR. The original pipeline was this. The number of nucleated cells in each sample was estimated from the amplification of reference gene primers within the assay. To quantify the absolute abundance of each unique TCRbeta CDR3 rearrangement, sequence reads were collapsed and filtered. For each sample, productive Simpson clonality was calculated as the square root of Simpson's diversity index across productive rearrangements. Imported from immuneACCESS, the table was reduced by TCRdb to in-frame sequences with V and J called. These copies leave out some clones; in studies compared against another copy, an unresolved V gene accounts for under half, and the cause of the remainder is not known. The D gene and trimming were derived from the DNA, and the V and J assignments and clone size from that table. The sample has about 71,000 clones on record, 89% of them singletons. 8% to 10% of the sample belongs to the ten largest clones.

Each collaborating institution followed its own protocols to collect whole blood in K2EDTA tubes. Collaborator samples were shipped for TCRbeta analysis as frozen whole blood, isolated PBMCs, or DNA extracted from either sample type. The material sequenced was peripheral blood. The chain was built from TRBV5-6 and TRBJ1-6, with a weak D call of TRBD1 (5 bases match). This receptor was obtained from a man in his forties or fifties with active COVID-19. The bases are TGTGCCAGCAGCGCGGGGACCCCGGGGGATTCACCCCTCCACTTT. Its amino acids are CASSAGTPGDSPLHF.